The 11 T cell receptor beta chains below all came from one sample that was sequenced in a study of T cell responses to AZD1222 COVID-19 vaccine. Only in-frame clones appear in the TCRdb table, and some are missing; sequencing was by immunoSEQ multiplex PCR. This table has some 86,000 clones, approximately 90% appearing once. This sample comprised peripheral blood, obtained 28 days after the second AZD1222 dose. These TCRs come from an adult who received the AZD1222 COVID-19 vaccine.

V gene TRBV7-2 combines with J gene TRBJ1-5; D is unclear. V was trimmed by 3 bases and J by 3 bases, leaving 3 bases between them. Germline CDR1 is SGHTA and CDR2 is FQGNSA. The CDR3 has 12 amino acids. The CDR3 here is CASSFFNQPQHF. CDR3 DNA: TGTGCCAGCAGCTTCTTCAATCAGCCCCAGCATTTT.

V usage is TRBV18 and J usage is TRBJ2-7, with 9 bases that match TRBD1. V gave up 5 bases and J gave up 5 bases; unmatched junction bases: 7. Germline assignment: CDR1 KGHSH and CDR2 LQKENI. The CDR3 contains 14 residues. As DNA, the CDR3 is TGTGCCAGCTCAGAGGACAGGGGTTTAAACGAGCAGTACTTC. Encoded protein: CASSEDRGLNEQYF.

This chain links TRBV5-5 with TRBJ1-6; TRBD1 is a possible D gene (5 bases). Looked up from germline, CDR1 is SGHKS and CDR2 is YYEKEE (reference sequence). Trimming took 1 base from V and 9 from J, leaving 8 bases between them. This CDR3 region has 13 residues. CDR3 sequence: CASSLYQGSPLHF. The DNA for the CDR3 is TGTGCCAGCAGCTTGTACCAGGGTTCACCCCTCCACTTT.

CDR3 protein: CATTGGGYEQYF. The CDR3 region has the DNA TGTGCCACGACAGGGGGAGGCTACGAGCAGTACTTC. The V gene is TRBV2, the J gene TRBJ2-7; 9 nucleotides agree with TRBD1. CDR1 is SNHLY and CDR2 is FYNNEI in the germline V gene. The ends lost 10 bases at V and 3 bases at J; junction bases unmatched: 4. The CDR3 has 12 amino acids.

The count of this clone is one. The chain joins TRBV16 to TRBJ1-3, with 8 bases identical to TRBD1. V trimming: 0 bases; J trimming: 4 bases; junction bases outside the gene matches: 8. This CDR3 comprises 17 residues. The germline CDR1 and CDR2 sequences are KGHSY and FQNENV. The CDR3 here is CASSQSRTGRSGNTIYF. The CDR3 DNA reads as TGTGCCAGCAGCCAATCGAGGACAGGGAGGTCCGGAAACACCATATATTTT.

CDR3 sequence reads: CASSPQVDSPLHF. The CDR3 coding sequence is TGTGCCAGCAGCCCCCAGGTTGATTCACCCCTCCACTTT. The chain links TRBV7-6 to TRBJ1-6; no firm D call. Trimming cost V 5 bases and J 8 bases, with 10 bases left between them. This CDR3 has 13 amino acids. Germline V CDR1 and CDR2: SGHVS, FNYEAQ.

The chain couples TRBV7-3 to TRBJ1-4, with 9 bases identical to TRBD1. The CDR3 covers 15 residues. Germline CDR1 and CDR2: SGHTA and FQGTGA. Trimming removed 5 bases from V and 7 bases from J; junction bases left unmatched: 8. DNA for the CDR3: TGTGCCAGCAGCCCCGGGACAGGGAAGGGTGAAAAACTGTTTTTT. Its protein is CASSPGTGKGEKLFF. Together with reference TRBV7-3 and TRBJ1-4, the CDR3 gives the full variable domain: GAGVSQTPSNKVTEKGKYVELRCDPISGHTALYWYRQSLGQGPEFLIYFQGTGAADDSGLPNDRFFAVRPEGSVSTLKIQRTERGDSAVYLCASSPGTGKGEKLFFGSGTQLSVL.

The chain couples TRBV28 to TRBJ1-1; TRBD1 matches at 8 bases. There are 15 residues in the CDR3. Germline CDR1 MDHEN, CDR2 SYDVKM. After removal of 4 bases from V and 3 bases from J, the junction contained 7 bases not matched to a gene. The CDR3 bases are TGTGCCAGCAGTTCCTCCAGGGGGCTGTACACTGAAGCTTTCTTT. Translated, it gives CASSSSRGLYTEAFF.

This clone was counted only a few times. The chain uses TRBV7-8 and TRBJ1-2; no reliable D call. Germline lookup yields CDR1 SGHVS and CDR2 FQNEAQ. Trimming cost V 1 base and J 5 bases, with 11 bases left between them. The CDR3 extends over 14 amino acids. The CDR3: CASSLESGPYGYTF. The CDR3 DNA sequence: TGTGCCAGCAGCTTAGAGTCCGGGCCGTATGGCTACACCTTC.

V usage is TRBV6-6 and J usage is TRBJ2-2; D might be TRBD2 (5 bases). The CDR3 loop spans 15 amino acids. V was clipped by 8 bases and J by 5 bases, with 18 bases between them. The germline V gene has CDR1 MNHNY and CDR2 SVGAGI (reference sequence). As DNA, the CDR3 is TGTGCCAGCCCAAAGGGTATCGGCGGGACCGGGGAGCTGTTTTTT. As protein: CASPKGIGGTGELFF.

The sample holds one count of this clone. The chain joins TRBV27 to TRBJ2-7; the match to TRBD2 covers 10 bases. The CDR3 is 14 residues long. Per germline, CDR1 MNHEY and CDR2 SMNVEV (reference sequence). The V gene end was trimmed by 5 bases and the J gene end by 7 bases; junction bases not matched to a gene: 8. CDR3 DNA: TGTGCCAGCAGTGGTAGCGGGGGGCCCATAGAGCAGTACTTC. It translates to CASSGSGGPIEQYF.